This T cell receptor beta chain was retrieved from a study of cytomegalovirus exposure and HLA in healthy donors. The CDR3 is 13 residues long. Germline V lookup: CDR1 MNHEY, CDR2 SVGAGI. The J segment lost 5 bases and the V segment lost 8 bases, leaving 6 bases of the junction unmatched. Although they were nominally healthy when sampled, donors likely had unrecorded immune exposures. Comments on this clone: No antigen is known for it.

Study-wide results and limits: Productive rates of about 90% or about 30% were seen for most TCR beta V segments in an earlier analysis.

Amplification used 60 Vbeta primers and 13 Jbeta primers. Assay: immunoSEQ multiplex PCR; the TCRdb copy retains only in-frame clones and omits some. In the table there are under 200,000 clones, about 80% of which are singletons. Sequenced sample: PBMCs. The clonotype originates from a young man in good health and CMV-seronegative. The chain is built from TRBV6-5 and TRBJ1-3, with 7 bases that match TRBD1. The CDR3 region is CASRQGQRNTIYF. In DNA form, the CDR3 reads TGTGCCAGCCGACAGGGACAGAGAAACACCATATATTTT.